The entry below gives a single T cell receptor (beta chain) sequence along with its context. The target antigen is unknown. These data come from a study of cytomegalovirus exposure and HLA in healthy donors. Study in general: There were 100 million to 130 million unique TCR beta sequences, drawn from approximately 180 million T cells, in an earlier analysis.

Primers included in the PCR were 60 Vbeta and 13 Jbeta primers. Data came from immunoSEQ multiplex PCR; TCRdb stores just in-frame clones and leaves some out. Altogether under 140,000 clones are present, 79% being singletons, with the ten largest covering about 6.8%. Study-level points and caveats: The investigators catalogued some 160 TCR beta chains as cytomegalovirus-associated. A missense variant in DCLRE1C was later tied to TCR beta V- and J-gene trimming. Reportedly, a later analysis found an Asian-associated ancestry cluster had fewer N-insertions than the approximately 670-donor mean.

Per the germline V gene, CDR1 is MGHRA and CDR2 is YSYEKL. J lost 4 bases, V lost 1 base, and 4 bases had no gene match. This CDR3 comprises 15 residues. The receptor was derived from a man aged 25 to 40 in good health and CMV-seropositive. Sequencing was performed on PBMCs. This chain links TRBV4-1 with TRBJ2-5; TRBD2 agrees at 9 bases. CDR3: CASSQVTSGGETQYF. CDR3 sequence (DNA): TGCGCCAGCAGCCAAGTGACTAGCGGCGGAGAGACCCAGTACTTC.